This entry lists 5 T cell receptor beta chains sequenced from one sample in a study of blood T cells in healthy people across ages (dated by TCRdb to 2015 to 2017). Library method: 5' RACE. The sequencing machine was an Illumina HiSeq 2500. The second PCR ran for roughly 7 to 11 cycles and used a J-beta primer mix along with a sample-barcoded 5' primer. TCRdb took the public reads, trimmed them with fastp at Q25, ran MiXCR for clone calling and kept in-frame beta chains. One record per CDR3 amino acid sequence lists the most common genes and DNA. In this sample the table shows roughly 700,000 distinct CDR3 sequences, 25% of which occur a single time. The ten largest clones add up to 8% to 10% of the sample. These data also formed part of another study, on T cells of mothers and their children.

Sequencing was done on a sample of blood. The receptors stem from a boy younger than 18 in good health.

The sample holds a few counts of this clonotype. The chain joins TRBV29-1 to TRBJ2-5; 7 bases match TRBD2. Trimming at V came to 0 bases and at J to 2 bases, leaving 6 bases not matched to a gene. Germline CDR1 reads SQVTM; CDR2 reads ANQGSEA. This CDR3 is built from 15 residues. Here the CDR3 DNA reads TGCAGCGTTGAAGATCTGAGACTAGCACAAGAGACCCAGTACTTC. Its protein is CSVEDLRLAQETQYF.

This clonotype has a handful of counts. The CDR3 DNA sequence: TGTGCCGGCGGAGGGTGGACAGATACGCAGTATTTT. This codes for CAGGGWTDTQYF. The gene calls are TRBV27 and TRBJ2-3; the D gene is possibly TRBD2 (6 bases). Per germline, CDR1 MNHEY and CDR2 SMNVEV (reference sequence). CDR3 length equals 12 residues. V was pared by 11 bases and J by 3 bases, with 12 bases between.

This clonotype was counted a few times. The rearrangement joins TRBV20-1 to TRBJ2-1; a possible D gene is TRBD1 (5 bases). The germline V and J ends were trimmed by 3 bases and 12 bases, with 12 bases remaining between them. This CDR3 has 11 amino acids. CDR1 is DFQATT and CDR2 is SNEGSKA in the germline V gene (reference sequence). DNA of the CDR3: TGCAGTGCTAGGGCCATTCAGGGGCAGTTCTTC. This gives the protein CSARAIQGQFF.

The V call is TRBV7-2, the J call TRBJ2-3; weak D call: TRBD1 (5 bases). Trimming removed 6 bases at V and 0 bases at J, with 7 bases between. The CDR3 totals 13 residues. Germline V CDR1 and CDR2: SGHTA, FQGNSA. The CDR3 sequence: CASRQASTDTQYF. In nucleotides, the CDR3 is TGTGCCAGCAGACAGGCTAGCACAGATACGCAGTATTTT.

V usage is TRBV11-2 and J usage is TRBJ1-2; tentative D call: TRBD1 (5 bases). V lost 4 bases and J 3 bases, leaving 12 bases between the germline ends. The germline gives CDR1 SGHAT, CDR2 FQNNGV. CDR3 length: 14 amino acids. The CDR3 DNA reads as TGTGCCAGCAGCTCAAGTCGAGGGGACTATGGCTACACCTTC. It specifies CASSSSRGDYGYTF.